One sample yielded the 14 T cell receptor beta chains listed below, sequenced in a study of blood T cell repertoires in COVID-19 (dated by TCRdb to 2020 to 2021). Library prep was done by the immunoSEQ multiplex PCR assay. Imported from immuneACCESS, the table was reduced by TCRdb to in-frame sequences with V and J called. These copies leave out some clones; in studies compared against another copy, an unresolved V gene accounts for under half, and the cause of the remainder is not known. This sample holds approximately 110,000 clones; about 91% were observed only once. The top ten clones comprise roughly 0.94% of the sample. The specimen was peripheral blood. These receptors originate from a woman aged 45 to 65 with active or convalescent COVID-19.

This chain connects TRBV14 to TRBJ2-1, with D hard to call. V lost 1 base, J lost 7 bases, and 8 bases lay in between. The germline V gene encodes CDR1 SGHDN and CDR2 FVKESK. The CDR3 is 13 residues long. The CDR3 loop reads CASSQARWNEQFF. CDR3 coding DNA: TGTGCCAGCAGCCAAGCGCGGTGGAATGAGCAGTTCTTC.

The genes are TRBV28 and TRBJ1-1; D unclear. Looked up from germline, CDR1 is MDHEN and CDR2 is SYDVKM. This CDR3 region has 16 residues. The V end was cut by 1 base, the J end by 6 bases, with 18 bases between. As DNA, the CDR3 is TGTGCCAGCAGTTTATTTGGCCCTTTCCGGGTTGCTGAAGCTTTCTTT. Translation: CASSLFGPFRVAEAFF. Full variable domain (rest looked up from reference TRBV28 and TRBJ1-1): DVKVTQSSRYLVKRTGEKVFLECVQDMDHENMFWYRQDPGLGLRLIYFSYDVKMKEKGDIPEGYSVSREKKERFSLILESASTNQTSMYLCASSLFGPFRVAEAFFGQGTRLTVV.

The chain employs TRBV29-1 and TRBJ2-5, with D perhaps matching TRBD1 (6 bases). The CDR3 is 12 residues long. Germline V gene lookup returns CDR1 SQVTM and CDR2 ANQGSEA. Between the trimmed V and J ends, which lost 4 bases and 4 bases, there was a span of 10 bases. CDR3 protein: CSVGGLLETQYF. Here the CDR3 DNA reads TGCAGCGTTGGGGGGCTTTTAGAGACCCAGTACTTC.

Comments on this clone: One end of the junction does not line up with germline, which may come from a read error. The identical CDR3 is also encoded by other nucleotide sequences in the sample. This chain uses TRBV28 with TRBJ2-7, with 12 nucleotides matching TRBD2. Germline CDR1 and CDR2: MDHEN and SYDVKM. This CDR3 spans 14 amino acids. DNA of the CDR3: TGTGCCACCGAGACTAGCGGGAGCTCCTACGAGCAGTATTTC. It yields the protein CATETSGSSYEQYF.

The V gene is TRBV18, the J gene TRBJ1-6, with 7 bases lining up with TRBD1. The CDR3 is 15 amino acids. Germline V lookup: CDR1 KGHSH, CDR2 LQKENI. The V segment lost 3 bases and the J segment 6 bases; nucleotides outside the gene matches: 5. This chain's CDR3 is CASSPMTGINSPLHF. The CDR3, as DNA: TGTGCCAGCTCACCTATGACAGGGATTAATTCACCCCTCCACTTT.

The chain joins TRBV5-6 to TRBJ2-2; perhaps TRBD2 as D (7 bases). This CDR3 comprises 16 residues. V was clipped by 4 bases and J by 6 bases, with 19 bases between them. Looked up from germline, CDR1 is SGHDT and CDR2 is YYEEEE. In DNA, the CDR3 is TGTGCCAGCAGCCCAGTGGGGGCGGGAGTATCCGGGGAGCTGTTTTTT. This codes for CASSPVGAGVSGELFF.

The chain couples TRBV11-2 to TRBJ2-7; the match to TRBD2 covers 9 bases. The CDR3 totals 15 residues. Germline V gene data show CDR1 as SGHAT and CDR2 as FQNNGV. Unmatched junction bases numbered 3, after V lost 3 bases and J lost 0 bases. The CDR3 is CASSFPTSGSYEQYF. CDR3 DNA sequence: TGTGCCAGCAGCTTCCCGACTAGCGGCTCCTACGAGCAGTACTTC.

The chain employs TRBV5-5 and TRBJ2-1; the D is unclear. The CDR3 consists of 12 residues. The V gene's germline CDR1 is SGHKS and CDR2 YYEKEE (reference sequence). V lost 3 bases, J lost 9 bases, and 10 bases lay in between. CDR3 in amino acids: CASSSSRSEQFF. The DNA for the CDR3 is TGTGCCAGCAGCTCCTCGAGGAGTGAGCAGTTCTTC.

This clone was detected only a few times. J is TRBJ2-7 and V is TRBV4-1; unclear D gene. The ends were cut back, 0 bases at V and 0 bases at J, with 9 bases in the middle. The CDR3 is made up of 15 amino acids. Germline-derived CDR1 and CDR2 are MGHRA and YSYEKL. This CDR3 is CASSQEARSSYEQYF. DNA for the CDR3: TGCGCCAGCAGCCAAGAGGCCCGCTCCTCCTACGAGCAGTACTTC.

This rearrangement joins TRBV24-1 to TRBJ2-7; 11 nucleotides line up with TRBD2. Germline V lookup: CDR1 KGHDR, CDR2 SFDVKD. This CDR3 is 15 amino acids long. V shed 3 bases and J 0 bases; nucleotides not matched to a gene: 0. CDR3 region: CATSDGTSGSYEQYF. The CDR3 nucleotides read TGTGCCACCAGTGATGGGACTAGCGGCTCCTACGAGCAGTACTTC.

The CDR3 bases are TGCGCCAGCAGCTTAACAGGGGCGCCCAATCAGCCCCAGCATTTT. This translates into CASSLTGAPNQPQHF. This chain joins TRBV5-1 and TRBJ1-5, with 7 bases lining up with TRBD1. The CDR3 has 15 amino acids. Per germline, CDR1 SGHRS and CDR2 YFSETQ. The ends lost 2 bases at V and 3 bases at J; junction bases unmatched: 5.

V and J are TRBV4-2 and TRBJ2-1, with 7 bases matching TRBD2. Germline CDR1 LGHNA, CDR2 YNFKEQ. The CDR3 loop spans 16 amino acids. V was pared by 4 bases and J by 1 base, with 7 bases of the junction left unmatched. CDR3: CASSPEDGRSYNEQFF. The CDR3 DNA sequence: TGTGCCAGCAGCCCGGAAGACGGGAGGTCCTACAATGAGCAGTTCTTC.

The CDR3 coding sequence is TGTGCCAGCAGCTTACAGCGGGCAACCACTAGCACAGATACGCAGTATTTT. Amino acids: CASSLQRATTSTDTQYF. The rearrangement links TRBV7-6 to TRBJ2-3; D is possibly TRBD2 (6 bases). Germline assignment: CDR1 SGHVS and CDR2 FNYEAQ. The CDR3 contains 17 residues. Trimming cost V 2 bases and J 0 bases, with 15 bases left between them.

The chain combines TRBV27 with TRBJ2-1; TRBD2 matches 13 bases. CDR3 length: 17 residues. The germline V gene has CDR1 MNHEY and CDR2 SMNVEV (reference sequence). The ends lost 5 bases at V and 6 bases at J; junction bases unmatched: 10. CDR3 residues: CASSPGTSGTRRNEQFF. Written as DNA, the CDR3 is TGTGCCAGCAGTCCCGGGACTAGCGGGACTAGGCGCAATGAGCAGTTCTTC.